This TCR beta chain was sequenced for a study of blood T cell repertoires in COVID-19. Sequencing used immunoSEQ multiplex PCR; TCRdb keeps in-frame clones, though not all of them. The repertoire has over 200,000 clones, 70% to 90% of them found once; the top ten carry less than 3.5%. Germline V gives CDR1 WSHSY, CDR2 SAAADI. The ends were cut back, 7 bases at V and 3 bases at J, with 19 bases in the middle. The CDR3 totals 15 residues. This clonotype originated in a man aged 25 to 40 with COVID-19, enrolled during active disease. Sample: peripheral blood. V gene TRBV10-2 combines with J gene TRBJ2-7; D not certain. CDR3 amino acids: CASNPSSGSVYEQYF. As DNA, the CDR3 is TGCGCCAGCAATCCTTCTTCGGGTTCGGTCTACGAGCAGTACTTC.